This is a list of T cell receptor beta chains from one sample in a study of blood T cell repertoires in COVID-19. Clones were read by immunoSEQ multiplex PCR, and TCRdb kept only the in-frame ones, dropping some. The sample carries roughly 80,000 clones, 60% to 80% recorded once. Specimen: peripheral blood. Every receptor here comes from a human donor in a cohort sampled during active COVID-19. The CDR3 runs from the conserved cysteine through the conserved F or W. A D gene is named only where the DNA matches it firmly. Expanded clones are given a class, and other clones once, few, many or no size at all.

clone size	D gene	V gene	J gene	CDR3 DNA	CDR3 protein
NA	NA	TRBV10-1	TRBJ2-3	TGCGCCAGCAGTGAGTCGATCGGGGGAGATACGCAGTATTTT	CASSESIGGDTQYF
NA	NA	TRBV2	TRBJ2-5	TGTGCCAGCAGTGTCGAGATTTCGGGGAACTTC	CASSVEISGNF
NA	TRBD1	TRBV6-4	TRBJ2-5	TGTGCCAGCAGTGACCTTCCCCGGGACAGGGAGATCGAAGAGACCCAGTACTTC	CASSDLPRDREIEETQYF
NA	TRBD2	TRBV12-5	TRBJ2-1	TGTGCTAGTGGTTTGGCCCGCGGGACTAACTACAATGAGCAGTTCTTC	CASGLARGTNYNEQFF
once	TRBD2	TRBV4-3	TRBJ2-1	TGCGCCAGCAGCCAAGATATGGGACTAGCTGGTTTCAATGAGCAGTTCTTC	CASSQDMGLAGFNEQFF
many	TRBD1	TRBV6-5	TRBJ1-1	TGTGCCAGCAGTTACTCGGACGCCCAGGGGGCCCTGAGATTT	CASSYSDAQGALRF
NA	TRBD2	TRBV5-1	TRBJ2-1	TGCGCCAGCAAGCCAGGCCCGGGGGGTTACAATGAGCAGTTCTTC	CASKPGPGGYNEQFF
NA	NA	TRBV5-6	TRBJ2-1	TGTGCCAGCAGCTCTGTATACAATGAGCAGTTCTTC	CASSSVYNEQFF
NA	TRBD2	TRBV5-1	TRBJ2-2	TGCGCCAGCAGCGTGACCTCTAGCGGGAGGAACACCGGGGAGCTGTTTTTT	CASSVTSSGRNTGELFF
NA	NA	TRBV15	TRBJ2-5	TGTGCCACCAGCAGAGATTCCGGCCAAGAGACCCAGTACTTC	CATSRDSGQETQYF